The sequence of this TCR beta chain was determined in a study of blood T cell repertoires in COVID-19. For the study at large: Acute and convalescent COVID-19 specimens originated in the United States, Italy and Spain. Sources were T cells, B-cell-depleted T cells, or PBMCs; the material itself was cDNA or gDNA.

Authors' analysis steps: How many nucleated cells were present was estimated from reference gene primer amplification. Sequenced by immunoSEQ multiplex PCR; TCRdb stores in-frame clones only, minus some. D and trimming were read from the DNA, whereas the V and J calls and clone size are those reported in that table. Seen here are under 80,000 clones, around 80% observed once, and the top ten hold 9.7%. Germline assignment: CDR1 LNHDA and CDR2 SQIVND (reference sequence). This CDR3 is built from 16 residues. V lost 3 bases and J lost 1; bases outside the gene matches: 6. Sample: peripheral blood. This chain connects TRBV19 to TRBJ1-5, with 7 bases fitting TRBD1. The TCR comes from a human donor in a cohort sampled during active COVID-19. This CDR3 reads CASSIRQGKSNQPQHF. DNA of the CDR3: TGTGCCAGTAGTATCCGACAGGGAAAAAGCAATCAGCCCCAGCATTTT.